This T cell receptor (beta chain) was sequenced during a study of shared clonotypes between healthy human individuals. The study's findings and limits: Clonotypes not shared had lower generation probabilities than those common to all four donors.

Germline CDR1 and CDR2: SGHDT and YYEEEE. V dropped 1 base and J dropped 0 bases, with 7 bases sitting between them. This CDR3 region has 15 residues. As to this clone: What it binds is not known.

Sequencing used immunoSEQ multiplex PCR; TCRdb keeps in-frame clones, though not all of them. Of over a million clones listed, more than 95% are singletons. The material sequenced was naive CD4+ T cells sorted from blood. Subset given: CD45RA+ positively selected. The chain carries TRBV5-6 and TRBJ1-4, with D perhaps TRBD1 (5 bases). This TCR derives from a man aged 30 to 39 in good health. Here the CDR3 reads CASSLRQTTNEKLFF. The CDR3 DNA sequence: TGTGCCAGCAGCTTGCGACAGACAACTAATGAAAAACTGTTTTTT.